This TCR beta chain comes out of a study of cytotoxic CD8 clonotypes in ibrutinib-treated CLL. Here immunoSEQ multiplex PCR was the method, and the copy in TCRdb shows in-frame clones only, minus some. The table has 110,000 to 150,000 clones, about 78% seen once. Remarks on this clone: The antigen remains unidentified.

The germline gives CDR1 SGHTA, CDR2 FQGTGA. The CDR3 extends over 15 amino acids. J was trimmed by 3 bases and V by 2 bases; bases with no gene match: 4. Study-wide results and limits: Clonality, elevated at ibrutinib response, dropped back toward baseline at progression.

Sequenced material: PBMCs, taken after 24 months of ibrutinib treatment. This receptor was obtained from a human donor with chronic lymphocytic leukemia. The rearrangement links TRBV7-3 to TRBJ2-5; TRBD2 matches 9 bases. CDR3 in DNA: TGTGCCAGCAGCTTAGGGGTAGCGGGAGAAGAGACCCAGTACTTC. It yields the protein CASSLGVAGEETQYF.